These 7 T cell receptor beta chains originate from one sample sequenced in a study of cytomegalovirus exposure and HLA in healthy donors. The method was immunoSEQ multiplex PCR; TCRdb's version includes in-frame clones alone and lacks a portion of them. Among roughly 120,000 clones listed, more than 75% were seen once. The sequenced material came from PBMCs. These receptors were collected from a woman aged 18-29 years in good health and CMV-seropositive.

The rearrangement links TRBV7-2 to TRBJ2-2, with D possibly matching TRBD2 (6 bases). Germline CDR1 and CDR2: SGHTA and FQGNSA. The V end lost 1 base, the J end lost 3 bases, and 12 bases lay between the germline ends. This CDR3 spans 16 amino acids. CDR3 nucleotide sequence: TGTGCCAGCAGCTTAGATAGGAGGGCCGACACCGGGGAGCTGTTTTTT. Translation: CASSLDRRADTGELFF.

The rearrangement links TRBV7-3 to TRBJ1-5; 7 bases align to TRBD1. The junction had 2 bases not matched to a gene; V was cut back by 2 bases and J by 4 bases. The V gene's germline CDR1 is SGHTA and CDR2 FQGTGA. The CDR3 runs 14 residues. CDR3 coding DNA: TGTGCCAGCAGCTTAGCGACAGGGAATCAGCCCCAGCATTTT. Its translation: CASSLATGNQPQHF.

This sequence joins TRBV7-8 and TRBJ2-7; weak D call: TRBD1 (5 bases). Germline lookup yields CDR1 SGHVS and CDR2 FQNEAQ. CDR3 length: 14 amino acids. With 5 bases removed from V and 2 bases from J, the gap between germline ends came to 13 bases. In nucleotides, the CDR3 is TGTGCCAGCAGCGCAACAGGAACTCCCTACGAGCAGTACTTC. Amino acid sequence: CASSATGTPYEQYF.

The chain has TRBV5-4 and TRBJ2-7, with D possibly matching TRBD2 (6 bases). The CDR3 is 15 amino acids. The ends were cut back, 1 base at V and 0 bases at J, with 11 bases in the middle. Germline V CDR1 and CDR2: SGHNT, YYREEE (reference sequence). CDR3 in DNA: TGTGCCAGCAGCTTGTTGGGGGGTAGCTCCTACGAGCAGTACTTC. Its translation is CASSLLGGSSYEQYF.

The count of this clone is one. The chain combines TRBV15 with TRBJ2-1, with TRBD2 matching 9 bases. V was clipped by 0 bases and J by 10 bases; unmatched bases: 7. Germline CDR1 and CDR2: LNHNV and YYDKDF (reference sequence). The CDR3 is 15 residues long. This chain's CDR3 is CATSRDPGLAVEQFF. The CDR3 coding sequence is TGTGCCACCAGCAGAGATCCGGGACTAGCAGTCGAGCAGTTCTTC.

The chain carries TRBV25-1 and TRBJ1-1, with D uncertain. CDR3 length: 15 residues. Germline CDR1 reads MGHDK; CDR2 reads SYGVNS. V was shortened by 7 bases and J by 4 bases, with 19 bases between the two germline ends. CDR3 loop: CASTPRNDGGTEAFF. CDR3 DNA sequence: TGTGCCAGCACCCCTCGCAACGACGGCGGCACTGAAGCTTTCTTT.

This clone was recorded a few times. The genes are TRBV18 and TRBJ1-1; D remains ambiguous. This CDR3 has 13 amino acids. Trimming took off 2 bases at V and 0 bases at J, with 4 bases between the two ends. The V gene's germline CDR1 is KGHSH and CDR2 LQKENI. The CDR3 DNA is TGTGCCAGCTCACCAGGCATGAACACTGAAGCTTTCTTT. Translating gives CASSPGMNTEAFF.